This section outlines one T cell receptor beta chain sequence together with its context. The read ends 3 residues shy of where the CDR3 ends; the end is completed using the germline J gene. This sample is part of a study of T cells in women clearing cervical HPV infection. TCRdb's table, derived via immunoSEQ multiplex PCR, lists solely in-frame clones and lacks some. The sample totals tens of thousands of clones. The germline CDR1 and CDR2 sequences are KGHSH and LQKENI. This CDR3 spans 15 amino acids. This receptor was identified in a woman aged 18 to 75 with a cervical HPV16 infection that either progressed to CIN3+ or cleared (not recorded which). The V and J genes are TRBV18 and TRBJ1-2, with 9 bases that match TRBD1. Sequencing was done on a sample of blood buffy coat. The CDR3 is CASSTSGTGRYDYTF. The DNA read from the CDR3 is TGTGCCAGCTCAACCTCTGGGACAGGGCGCTACGAC.